Below, one T cell receptor beta chain is given with its context. Its antigen remains undetermined. Per-base quality was not reported, and no clone a single base away is much larger than it. High-throughput TCR beta sequencing profiled peripheral blood CD8+ and CD4+ T cells from healthy donors, Susac syndrome patients and multiple sclerosis patients. The multiple sclerosis controls were treatment-naive patients whose relapsing-remitting disease, either stable or active, fulfilled the revised McDonald criteria. Bulk CD8+ and CD4+ T cells were purified magnetically by negative isolation, whereas CD8+ TEMRA cells were enriched by FACS. Blood was collected in EDTA tubes and processed within 24 hours, with PBMCs isolated through density gradient centrifugation. PBMCs intended for TCR sequencing were cryopreserved in liquid nitrogen and thawed later in a water bath at 37 degrees C. Purity of sorted or isolated CD4+, CD8+ and CD8+ TEMRA cells was at least 90%.

This specimen comes from a study of CD8 T cells in Susac syndrome (dated by TCRdb to about 2019). Context from the whole study: The study used repertoire sequencing to test whether antigen drove CD8+ T cell activation and differentiation in Susac syndrome. Study-wide conclusions, independent of this receptor: The TCR sequencing and HLA analysis was acknowledged to have included a relatively small number of individuals.

RNA was extracted with the RNeasy kit and roughly 0.45 to 1 ug was reverse transcribed using random hexamers. TCR beta CDR3 regions were amplified with the immunoSEQ multiplex PCR assay covering 54 Vbeta and 13 Jbeta segments. PCR amplification bias was corrected using a synthetic template baseline for primer optimization and computational correction. The authors processed their data as follows. Only productive sequences were kept, with reads annotated to V, D and J genes according to IMGT and analyzed in immunoSEQ Analyzer. Clonality was computed as one minus Shannon entropy normalized by log2 of the number of productive unique sequences. For each patient and control, public and private clones were evaluated within the 100 most prevalent clones. A clone was defined as Susac-specific if it was absent from the healthy and MS cohorts, from some 1,100 published viral clones and from other ImmuneACCESS disease sequences. TCRdb reprocessed the public reads (quality trimming at Q25 with fastp, clone calling with MiXCR) and kept in-frame beta chains. Every entry covers one CDR3 protein and lists the most common genes and DNA from its rows. The V and J calls follow TCRdb's processing rather than the paper's. The sample table shows 200,000 to 250,000 distinct CDR3 sequences, and 93% are seen once. The top ten clonotypes cover 0.07% to 0.09% of the sample.

V loses 8 bases at its end and J loses 5 bases; junction bases beyond the gene matches: 9. The germline V gene (reference sequence) provides CDR1 SGHAT and CDR2 FQDESV. The CDR3 has 13 amino acids, counting the end cysteine and valine. Just CDR3 DNA is preserved here, 39 bases in frame from base 1. Rearrangement joined TRBV11-1 to TRBJ2-7; TRBD2 agrees with 7 junctional bases. The receptor's source is a human donor with multiple sclerosis. Sequencing was done on a sample of CD4+ T cells from PBMCs. The CDR3 in this case is CASSPSGIHEQYV. Read as DNA, the sequence is TGTGCCAGCTCACCTAGCGGAATCCACGAGCAGTACGTC.